Included here is one TCR beta chain sequence, with context. The antigen remains unidentified. CDR3 size: 14 residues. The V gene end was trimmed by 4 bases and the J gene end by 4 bases; junction bases not matched to a gene: 9. Germline-derived CDR1 and CDR2 are SQVTM and ANQGSEA. Unique molecular identifiers were used in preparing the TCRbeta library. Each CDR3 protein gets one entry after TCRdb re-called the PCR reads with MiXCR. The sample records some 450,000 distinct CDR3 sequences, around 46% being singletons. This record belongs to a study of T-cell reconstitution after alpha-beta-depleted transplantation in children. Study conclusions and caveats: By one year post-transplant, T-cell counts and diversity largely arose from T cells that were newly produced. After transplant, at about two months, alpha-beta T cells were reportedly derived from several hundred expanded graft clones.

This TCR was sampled from a girl aged 2 to 10 with aplastic anemia, due to receive a stem cell transplant. The sequences come from PBMCs, collected before TCRalphabeta/CD19-depleted stem cell transplant. The V call is TRBV29-1, the J call TRBJ2-5, with 7 bases identical to TRBD2. This CDR3 is CSVGLAVLTETQYF. DNA of the CDR3: TGCAGCGTTGGACTAGCAGTCCTAACAGAGACCCAGTACTTC.